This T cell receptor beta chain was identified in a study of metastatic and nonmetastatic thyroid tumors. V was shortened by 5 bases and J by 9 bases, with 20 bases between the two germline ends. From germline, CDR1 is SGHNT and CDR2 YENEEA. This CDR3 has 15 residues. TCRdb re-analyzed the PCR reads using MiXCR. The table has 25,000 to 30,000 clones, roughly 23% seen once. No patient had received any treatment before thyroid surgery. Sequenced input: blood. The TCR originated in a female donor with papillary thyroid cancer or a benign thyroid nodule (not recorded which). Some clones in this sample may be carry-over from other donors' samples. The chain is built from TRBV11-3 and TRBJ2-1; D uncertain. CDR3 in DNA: TGTGCCAGCAGCCCGTCCGGACCGTCGGCAGGTGAGCAGTTCTTC. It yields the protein CASSPSGPSAGEQFF.